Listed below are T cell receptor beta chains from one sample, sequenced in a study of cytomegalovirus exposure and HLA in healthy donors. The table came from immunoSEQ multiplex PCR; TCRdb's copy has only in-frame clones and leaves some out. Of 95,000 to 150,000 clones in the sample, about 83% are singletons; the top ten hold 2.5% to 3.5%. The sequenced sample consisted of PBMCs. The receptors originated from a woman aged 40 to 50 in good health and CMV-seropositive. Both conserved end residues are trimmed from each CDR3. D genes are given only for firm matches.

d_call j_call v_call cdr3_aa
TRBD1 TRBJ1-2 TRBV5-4 ASTPETPGQTYGYT
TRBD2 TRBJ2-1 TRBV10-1 ASSAGTSDYNEQF
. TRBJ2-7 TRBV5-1 ASSLAGGFYEQY
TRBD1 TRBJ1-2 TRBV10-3 AISETGGANYGYT
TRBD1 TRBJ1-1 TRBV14 ASSQGGTGTVWAEAF
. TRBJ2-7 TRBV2 ASSVITGEQY
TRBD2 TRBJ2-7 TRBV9 ASSDGTSDYEQY
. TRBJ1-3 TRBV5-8 ASSLKRGVFGNTIY
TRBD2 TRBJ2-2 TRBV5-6 ASSWGLAGNTGELF
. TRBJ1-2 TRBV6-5 ATHRDKDGYT
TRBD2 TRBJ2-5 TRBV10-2 ASSVGTRSNQETQY
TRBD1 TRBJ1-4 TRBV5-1 ASTTGGPNEKLF
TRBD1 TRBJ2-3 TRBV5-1 ASSRETGILGTDTQY
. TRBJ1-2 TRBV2 ASYTSGEGYGYT
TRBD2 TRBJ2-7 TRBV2 ASRSGGRVYEQY
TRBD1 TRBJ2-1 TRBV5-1 ASSPGTGIQEQF
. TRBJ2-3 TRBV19 ASSIGSAGRTDTQY
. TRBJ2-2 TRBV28 ASSFSGANTGELF
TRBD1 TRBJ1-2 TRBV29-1 SVRTGAGYT
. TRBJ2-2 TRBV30 AWSVVSNTGELF
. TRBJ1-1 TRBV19 ASIPPGHLNTEAF
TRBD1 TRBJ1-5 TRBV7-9 ASSRTGENQPQH
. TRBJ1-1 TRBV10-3 AIMAGPNTEAF
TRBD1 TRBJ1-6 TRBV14 ASSPRSGQGGNSPLH
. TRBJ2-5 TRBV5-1 ASSLGTQETQY
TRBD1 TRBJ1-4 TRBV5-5 ASSSPAGGVEKLF
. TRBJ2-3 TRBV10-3 AISESRGAIDTQY
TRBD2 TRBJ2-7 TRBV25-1 ASSEFRGTSGLAQY
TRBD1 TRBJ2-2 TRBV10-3 AMRGQMNTGELF
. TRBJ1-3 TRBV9 ASSEKGVAYSGNTIY
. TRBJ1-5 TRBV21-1 ANVQGGNQPQH
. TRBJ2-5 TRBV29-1 SVSSREETQY
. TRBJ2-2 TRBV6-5 ASSDTGELF